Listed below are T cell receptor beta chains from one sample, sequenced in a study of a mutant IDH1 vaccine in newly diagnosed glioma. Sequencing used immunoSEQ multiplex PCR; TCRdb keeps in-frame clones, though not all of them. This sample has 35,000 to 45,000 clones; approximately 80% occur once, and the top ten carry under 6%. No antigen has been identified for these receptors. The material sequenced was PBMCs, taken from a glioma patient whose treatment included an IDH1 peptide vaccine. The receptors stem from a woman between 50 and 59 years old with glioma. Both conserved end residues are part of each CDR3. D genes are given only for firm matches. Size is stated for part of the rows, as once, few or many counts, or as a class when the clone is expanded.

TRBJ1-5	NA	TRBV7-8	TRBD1	TGTGCCAGCAGCATAAGGACAGGGGGCGAGGAGAGCAATCAGCCCCAGCATTTT	CASSIRTGGEESNQPQHF
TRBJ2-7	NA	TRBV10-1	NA	TGCGCCAGCAGTTCCGGGACAACCTACGAGCAGTACTTC	CASSSGTTYEQYF
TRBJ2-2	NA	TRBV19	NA	TGTGCCTGCGCGTTCTTCGGCACCGGGGAGCTGTTTTTT	CACAFFGTGELFF
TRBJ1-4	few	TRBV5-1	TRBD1	TGCGCCAGCAGCTTGGGAGGGGGCGGTGAAAAACTGTTTTTT	CASSLGGGGEKLFF
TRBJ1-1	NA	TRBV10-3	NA	TGTGCCATCAGCCCCTCAAGCCCGGAAAACACTGAAGCTTTCTTT	CAISPSSPENTEAFF
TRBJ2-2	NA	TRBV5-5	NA	TGTGCCAGCAGCTTCCCAGGGGTTGGCACCGGGGAGCTGTTTTTT	CASSFPGVGTGELFF
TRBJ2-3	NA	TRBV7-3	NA	TGTGCCAGCAGCTGGGGGGGGGCCACAGATACGCAGTATTTT	CASSWGGATDTQYF
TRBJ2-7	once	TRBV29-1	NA	TGCAGCGTTGGGGGGGCAGGGGGAGGCTACGAGCAGTACTTC	CSVGGAGGGYEQYF
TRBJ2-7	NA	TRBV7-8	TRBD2	TGTGCCAGCAGCTTAAAGACTAGCGGGGGGTCGAGCTCCTACGAGCAGTACTTC	CASSLKTSGGSSSYEQYF
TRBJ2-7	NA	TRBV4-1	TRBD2	TGCGCCAGCAGCCAAGGGACTAGCGGGGGCCCCAGAACCTACGAGCAGTACTTC	CASSQGTSGGPRTYEQYF
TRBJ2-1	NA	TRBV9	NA	TGTGCCAGCAGCGAGTCGGGGGTTACCTACAATGAGCAGTTCTTC	CASSESGVTYNEQFF
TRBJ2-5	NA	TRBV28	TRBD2	TGTGCCAGCAGTCCCTCGGGGGGAGGCCAAGAGACCCAGTACTTC	CASSPSGGGQETQYF
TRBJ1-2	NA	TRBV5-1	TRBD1	TGCGCCAGCAGCAAGACAGGGGGGAACGCTGGCTACACCTTC	CASSKTGGNAGYTF
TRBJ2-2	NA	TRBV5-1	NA	TGCGCCAGCAGCTTGGACCCGGCCGGGGTCGGGGAGCTGTTTTTT	CASSLDPAGVGELFF
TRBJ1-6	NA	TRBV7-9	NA	TGTGCCAGCAGCACGGGATACTCGGATTCACCCCTCCACTTT	CASSTGYSDSPLHF
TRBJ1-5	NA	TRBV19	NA	TGTGCCAGTAGTTCATGGAGGTTGGAGCAGCCCCAGCATTTT	CASSSWRLEQPQHF
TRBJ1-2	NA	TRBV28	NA	TGTGCCAGCAGTTTTTTTGTCCCCAGGGACTCTAACTATGGCTACACCTTC	CASSFFVPRDSNYGYTF
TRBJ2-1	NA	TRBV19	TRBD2	TGTGCCGTCGCGGGGGGACTGTTTTACAATGAGCAGTTCTTC	CAVAGGLFYNEQFF
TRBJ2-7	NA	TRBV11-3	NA	TGTGCCAGCAGCGTTAAGCACGAGCAGTACTTC	CASSVKHEQYF
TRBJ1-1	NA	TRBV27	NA	TGTGCCAGCAGGAGTGGAGGTGGAGGTGGGGGGCAGGGCACTGAAGCTTTCTTT	CASRSGGGGGGQGTEAFF
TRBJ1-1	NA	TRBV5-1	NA	TGCGCCAGCAGCTGGGGGCTGAACACTGAAGCTTTCTTT	CASSWGLNTEAFF
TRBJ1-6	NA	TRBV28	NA	TGTGCCAGCAGTTTAAGGGCGCCCCAGATCCCTAATTCACCCCTCCACTTT	CASSLRAPQIPNSPLHF
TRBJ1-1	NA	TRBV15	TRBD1	TGTGCCACCAGCACCTCGGACAGGGGGCGGACTGAAGCTTTCTTT	CATSTSDRGRTEAFF
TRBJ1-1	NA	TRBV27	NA	TGTGCCAGCAGTTTAGCGGGCACCCTACCCGCGGTCACTGAAGCTTTCTTT	CASSLAGTLPAVTEAFF
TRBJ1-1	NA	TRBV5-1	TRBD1	TGCGCCAGCACTTCCCTTGGGCAGGGGGCACGGGACACTGAAGCTTTCTTT	CASTSLGQGARDTEAFF
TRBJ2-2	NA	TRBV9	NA	TGTGCCAGCAGCTCACGGGAAACCCTAGGCGGGGAGCTGTTTTTT	CASSSRETLGGELFF